The 29 T cell receptor beta chains below were found in one sample sequenced in a study of Tregs in tolerant kidney transplant recipients (dated by TCRdb to about 2019). The library was made by the immunoSEQ multiplex PCR assay. TCRdb retrieved this table from immuneACCESS and kept in-frame rearrangements only. Not all clones are present; in checked studies, unresolved V genes account for under half, and no reason is known for the remainder. The sample includes around 19,000 clones, with roughly four fifths observed a single time. The ten largest account for less than 2.5% of the sample. Sequences were obtained from Tregs from blood. These receptors were taken from a human donor in good health.

This chain links TRBV4-1 with TRBJ2-1; either TRBD1 or TRBD2 may fit D (5 bases each). With 0 bases removed from V and 0 bases from J, the gap between germline ends came to 12 bases. The V gene's germline CDR1 is MGHRA and CDR2 YSYEKL. The CDR3 runs to 17 residues. The CDR3 region is CASSQEMRGSSYNEQFF. In DNA, the CDR3 is TGCGCCAGCAGCCAAGAAATGAGGGGAAGCTCCTACAATGAGCAGTTCTTC.

The chain combines TRBV28 with TRBJ1-5, with TRBD1 identical over 8 bases. With 5 bases clipped from V and 6 bases from J, the junction kept 9 bases outside the gene matches. CDR3 length: 15 residues. CDR1 MDHEN and CDR2 SYDVKM come from the germline V gene. CDR3 nucleotides: TGTGCCAGCAGTCCTGGACAGGGAGTTGGTCAGCCCCAGCATTTT. This sequence encodes CASSPGQGVGQPQHF.

The genes are TRBV9 and TRBJ2-7; 8 bases are a match to TRBD2. Germline V gene data show CDR1 as SGDLS and CDR2 as YYNGEE. This CDR3 has 14 residues. The trim removed 7 bases at V and 9 bases at J, leaving 15 bases unmatched. The CDR3: CASYQASGFVRQYF. The CDR3 DNA reads TGTGCCAGCTACCAAGCTAGCGGGTTTGTTCGGCAGTACTTC.

The chain uses TRBV4-2 and TRBJ2-1; tentatively, D is TRBD1 (5 bases). The CDR3 is 14 amino acids. V was cut by 0 bases and J by 4 bases, with 7 bases left in between. CDR1 is LGHNA, CDR2 YNFKEQ, per germline. CDR3 DNA: TGTGCCAGCAGCCAAGACAGGGAATACAATGAGCAGTTCTTC. Encoded protein: CASSQDREYNEQFF.

V usage is TRBV7-2 and J usage is TRBJ2-7; D not resolved. Deletions cut 1 base from V and 1 base from J, with 11 bases between. Germline CDR1 is SGHTA and CDR2 is FQGNSA. The CDR3 consists of 15 residues. The DNA of the CDR3 is TGTGCCAGCAGCTTAGGTGGATCTGTATCCTACGAGCAGTACTTC. Protein: CASSLGGSVSYEQYF.

The gene calls are TRBV30 and TRBJ2-1; D is unresolved. The V gene lost 2 bases and the J gene lost 6 bases, with 5 bases spanning the gap. Germline V gene data show CDR1 as GTSNPN and CDR2 as SVGIG (reference sequence). This CDR3 has 11 amino acids. For the CDR3, the DNA is TGTGCCTGGAGTCCCCTCAATGAGCAGTTCTTC. Residues: CAWSPLNEQFF.

V usage is TRBV6-6 and J usage is TRBJ2-5; 8 positions agree with TRBD2. V was clipped by 6 bases and J by 10 bases; unmatched bases: 13. Germline CDR1 MNHNY, CDR2 SVGAGI (reference sequence). CDR3 length equals 14 residues. CDR3 bases: TGTGCCAGCAGGCCCGACCGACCGGGGGGGTTCCAGTACTTC. Translating it yields CASRPDRPGGFQYF.

This rearrangement joins TRBV10-2 to TRBJ2-1, with 7 bases aligning to TRBD2. This CDR3 contains 17 residues. V was clipped by 6 bases and J by 2 bases; unmatched bases: 13. Germline CDR1 reads WSHSY; CDR2 reads SAAADI. CDR3 amino acids: CASRAGRGGGPYNEQFF. The CDR3 nucleotides read TGCGCCAGCAGAGCTGGGCGCGGGGGTGGACCCTACAATGAGCAGTTCTTC.

The CDR3 is CAWSVRRNTEAFF. In nucleotides, the CDR3 is TGTGCCTGGAGTGTACGGCGTAACACTGAAGCTTTCTTT. The genes are TRBV30 and TRBJ1-1, with D hard to call. This CDR3 has 13 amino acids. V was trimmed by 0 bases and J by 2 bases, leaving 7 bases between them. CDR1 is GTSNPN and CDR2 is SVGIG in the germline V gene (reference sequence).

The chain links TRBV4-2 to TRBJ2-3; the D gene is possibly TRBD2 (6 bases). Germline CDR1 and CDR2: LGHNA and YNFKEQ. Trimming removed 4 bases from V and 2 bases from J, with 19 bases in between. The CDR3 extends over 17 amino acids. The CDR3 sequence is CASSRSRSAGTTDTQYF. The CDR3 nucleotides read TGTGCCAGCAGCCGGTCACGGTCAGCGGGTACCACAGATACGCAGTATTTT.

The rearrangement links TRBV5-5 to TRBJ1-2, with a possible D match to TRBD1 (5 bases). In germline, CDR1 is SGHKS, CDR2 YYEKEE (reference sequence). Trimming took off 5 bases at V and 0 bases at J, with 14 bases between the two ends. This CDR3 spans 15 amino acids. The DNA for the CDR3 is TGTGCCAGCAGTCTAGGAGGACATTCTAACTATGGCTACACCTTC. It specifies CASSLGGHSNYGYTF.

This chain links TRBV29-1 with TRBJ1-2, with D tentatively TRBD1 (6 bases). From germline, CDR1 is SQVTM and CDR2 ANQGSEA. The CDR3 loop spans 14 amino acids. The V and J ends lost 6 bases and 5 bases respectively, with 19 bases between them. CDR3 bases: TGCAGCGTAGGAGCAGGGGCGTTAGTTTATGGCTACACCTTC. This gives the protein CSVGAGALVYGYTF. The whole variable domain, remainder taken from reference TRBV29-1 and TRBJ1-2, is SAVISQKPSRDICQRGTSLTIQCQVDSQVTMMFWYRQQPGQSLTLIATANQGSEATYESGFVIDKFPISRPNLTFSTLTVSNMSPEDSSIYLCSVGAGALVYGYTFGSGTRLTVV.

The V call is TRBV5-1, the J call TRBJ1-1, with a weak D call TRBD1 (6 bases). The germline V gene has CDR1 SGHRS and CDR2 YFSETQ. V was cut by 3 bases and J by 1 base, with 10 bases left in between. This CDR3 has 14 amino acids. The CDR3 DNA follows: TGCGCCAGCAGCTCTCAAGGGGGGAACACTGAAGCTTTCTTT. Translating gives CASSSQGGNTEAFF.

The gene calls are TRBV7-2 and TRBJ2-7; 9 bases align to TRBD1. J gave up 4 bases and V 3 bases, and 4 bases lay outside the gene matches. Germline V CDR1 and CDR2: SGHTA, FQGNSA. The CDR3 length is 14 residues. CDR3: CASSLDRGTYEQYF. The CDR3 DNA is TGTGCCAGCAGCTTGGACAGGGGAACTTACGAGCAGTACTTC.

This chain uses TRBV29-1 with TRBJ2-1; D not certain. Germline CDR1 is SQVTM and CDR2 is ANQGSEA. The CDR3 runs to 13 residues. Trimming pared 3 bases from V and 8 bases from J, leaving 14 bases between. The CDR3 is CSVDGRVTDEQFF. CDR3 DNA: TGCAGCGTTGACGGTAGAGTTACAGATGAGCAGTTCTTC.

The V gene is TRBV5-1, the J gene TRBJ2-3; TRBD1 is a possible D gene (5 bases). Trimming took off 0 bases at V and 1 base at J, with 6 bases between the two ends. Germline V lookup: CDR1 SGHRS, CDR2 YFSETQ. The CDR3 contains 14 residues. The CDR3 nucleotides are TGCGCCAGCAGCTTGGGGGGCCGCACAGATACGCAGTATTTT. Residues: CASSLGGRTDTQYF.

The J gene is TRBJ1-1, the V gene TRBV7-3; D is unclear. The germline V gene encodes CDR1 SGHTA and CDR2 FQGTGA. Trimming pared 5 bases from V and 0 bases from J, leaving 7 bases between. The CDR3 covers 13 residues. CDR3 region: CASSQRLNTEAFF. The CDR3 DNA follows: TGTGCCAGCAGCCAGAGGCTGAACACTGAAGCTTTCTTT. The full variable domain, its missing parts supplied by reference TRBV7-3 and TRBJ1-1, is GAGVSQTPSNKVTEKGKYVELRCDPISGHTALYWYRQSLGQGPEFLIYFQGTGAADDSGLPNDRFFAVRPEGSVSTLKIQRTERGDSAVYLCASSQRLNTEAFFGQGTRLTVV.

This clone was recorded only once. This chain uses TRBV19 with TRBJ1-2; 7 bases fit TRBD1. CDR1 is LNHDA, CDR2 SQIVND, per germline (reference sequence). CDR3 length: 17 residues. The V gene end was trimmed by 6 bases and the J gene end by 4 bases; junction bases not matched to a gene: 17. The CDR3, as DNA: TGTGCCAGTAGCAAGCTGGGGGCCGACAGGGAGACCTATGGCTACACCTTC. As protein: CASSKLGADRETYGYTF.

This clone appeared once. This chain uses TRBV6-6 with TRBJ2-3; TRBD2 matches 7 bases. CDR1 MNHNY and CDR2 SVGAGI come from the germline V gene (reference sequence). Unmatched junction bases numbered 19, after V lost 6 bases and J lost 10 bases. There are 16 residues in the CDR3. This CDR3 is CASSPAGGLGIGSQYF. CDR3 in DNA: TGTGCCAGCAGCCCGGCAGGCGGACTAGGGATAGGTTCGCAGTATTTT.

This rearrangement joins TRBV6-6 to TRBJ1-2; possible D gene TRBD1, 5 bases. Per the germline V gene, CDR1 is MNHNY and CDR2 is SVGAGI (reference sequence). The CDR3 is made up of 14 amino acids. Between the trimmed V and J ends, which lost 4 bases and 10 bases, there was a span of 19 bases. CDR3 sequence (DNA): TGTGCCAGCAGTTCCAACCCCAGGGTAGAAGACTACACCTTC. Translating it yields CASSSNPRVEDYTF.

V and J are TRBV11-3 and TRBJ1-1, with TRBD1 matching 9 bases. Losses at the gene ends were 6 bases for V and 3 bases for J; bases not matched to a gene: 8. Germline CDR1 and CDR2: SGHNT and YENEEA. The length of the CDR3 is 15 residues. CDR3 nucleotide sequence: TGTGCCAGCAGGCCCGGGACAGGGTACGACACTGAAGCTTTCTTT. Translation: CASRPGTGYDTEAFF.

V usage is TRBV30 and J usage is TRBJ2-2; 13 bases align to TRBD2. Trimming at V came to 3 bases and at J to 2 bases, leaving 9 bases not matched to a gene. CDR3 length: 18 residues. The germline V gene encodes CDR1 GTSNPN and CDR2 SVGIG (reference sequence). CDR3 sequence reads: CAWSLLAGGLINTGELFF. CDR3 nucleotides: TGTGCCTGGAGCTTACTAGCGGGAGGGTTGATTAACACCGGGGAGCTGTTTTTT.

The V call is TRBV11-1, the J call TRBJ1-1; D gene uncertain. Per the germline V gene, CDR1 is SGHAT and CDR2 is FQDESV (reference sequence). Between the trimmed V and J ends, which lost 1 base and 6 bases, there was a span of 6 bases. The CDR3 consists of 12 residues. The CDR3 DNA follows: TGTGCCAGCAGCTTAGACGGGTCTGAAGCTTTCTTT. Protein: CASSLDGSEAFF. Together with reference TRBV11-1 and TRBJ1-1, the CDR3 gives the full variable domain: EAEVAQSPRYKITEKSQAVAFWCDPISGHATLYWYRQILGQGPELLVQFQDESVVDDSQLPKDRFSAERLKGVDSTLKIQPAELGDSAMYLCASSLDGSEAFFGQGTRLTVV.

CDR3 region: CASSLAGTAITGELFF. Written as DNA, the CDR3 is TGCGCCAGCAGCTTGGCCGGGACAGCTATCACCGGGGAGCTGTTTTTT. This chain joins TRBV5-1 and TRBJ2-2, with 7 bases that match TRBD1. J lost 4 bases, V lost 0 bases, and 6 bases had no gene match. This CDR3 has 16 amino acids. CDR1 SGHRS and CDR2 YFSETQ come from the germline V gene.

This chain uses TRBV10-3 with TRBJ2-5; D is undetermined. With 3 bases removed from V and 1 base from J, the gap between germline ends came to 9 bases. Germline V lookup: CDR1 ENHRY, CDR2 SYGVKD. This CDR3 region has 14 residues. CDR3 sequence: CAISDLAAQETQYF. The CDR3 DNA sequence: TGTGCCATCAGTGATCTCGCGGCCCAAGAGACCCAGTACTTC.

This chain uses TRBV5-1 with TRBJ2-3; 8 nucleotides agree with TRBD1. CDR3 length: 14 residues. J was trimmed by 4 bases and V by 3 bases; bases with no gene match: 4. The germline V gene has CDR1 SGHRS and CDR2 YFSETQ. The CDR3 DNA reads TGCGCCAGCAGCTCTCAGGGGGCCCCAGATACGCAGTATTTT. Encoded protein: CASSSQGAPDTQYF.

The chain combines TRBV7-9 with TRBJ2-7; tentatively, D is TRBD2 (7 bases). Looked up from germline, CDR1 is SEHNR and CDR2 is FQNEAQ (reference sequence). The length of the CDR3 is 14 residues. V lost 2 bases and J lost 3, with 11 bases in between. CDR3 in DNA: TGTGCCAGCAGCTTACGGGGGGCGGACTACGAGCAGTACTTC. It specifies CASSLRGADYEQYF.

The rearrangement links TRBV20-1 to TRBJ2-1; D is unclear. The V end lost 5 bases, the J end lost 9 bases, and 8 bases lay between the germline ends. The CDR3 contains 10 residues. Germline loops: CDR1 DFQATT, CDR2 SNEGSKA (reference sequence). CDR3 region: CSASRVEQFF. The CDR3 region has the DNA TGCAGTGCTTCCCGTGTTGAGCAGTTCTTC.

The chain uses TRBV27 and TRBJ1-2; 7 nucleotides agree with TRBD1. This CDR3 is built from 15 residues. The V and J ends lost 2 bases and 4 bases, in that order; junction bases with no gene match: 7. Germline V gene data show CDR1 as MNHEY and CDR2 as SMNVEV (reference sequence). CDR3 nucleotides: TGTGCCAGCAGTTTACTGGGACAGCCCCCCTATGGCTACACCTTC. Protein: CASSLLGQPPYGYTF.